Listed here is a single T cell receptor (beta chain). The source of the sample is a study of blood T cells in healthy people across ages. Germline V CDR1 and CDR2: MNHEY, SMNVEV (reference sequence). The CDR3 loop spans 15 amino acids. V was cut by 3 bases and J by 1 base, with 10 bases left in between. A second PCR, run for about 7 to 11 cycles, used a sample-barcoded 5' primer plus a J-beta primer mix. A single record per CDR3 protein comes from TCRdb applying MiXCR to the 5' RACE reads. Among roughly 1,800,000 distinct CDR3 sequences listed, about 49% were seen once. This chain connects TRBV27 to TRBJ1-5; D is perhaps TRBD1 (5 bases). The sequence was obtained from a woman aged 40 to 50 in good health. The material sequenced was blood. CDR3 in amino acids: CASSLTGRSNQPQHF. The CDR3 bases are TGTGCCAGCAGTTTGACGGGACGGAGCAATCAGCCCCAGCATTTT.